This T cell receptor beta chain stems from a study of T cells in women clearing cervical HPV infection. Overall study context: Controls' single incident HPV16 infection cleared within 12 months without precancer. HLA type stays a possible confounder, typing being limited.

Details on this clone: The read terminates 3 residues ahead of where the CDR3 ends, so the germline J gene completes it.

All donors had a single incident cervical HPV16 infection, not prevalent. Germline V gene lookup returns CDR1 LNHDA and CDR2 SQIVND (reference sequence). The CDR3 has 15 residues. The junction had 6 bases not matched to a gene; V was cut back by 5 bases and J by 2 bases. Assay: immunoSEQ multiplex PCR; the TCRdb copy retains only in-frame clones and omits some. The table lists approximately 17,000 clones. The sample comprised blood buffy coat. This chain joins TRBV19 and TRBJ1-3; 7 bases match TRBD1. The clonotype was recovered from a woman aged 18-70 years with a cervical HPV16 infection that either progressed to CIN3+ or cleared (not recorded which). This chain's CDR3 is CASSSQTGTGNTIYF. Partial CDR3 DNA: TGTGCCAGTAGTTCCCAGACAGGGACTGGAAACACC.